Listed below are T cell receptor beta chains from one sample, sequenced in a study of beta chain features in type 1 diabetes. Generated by immunoSEQ multiplex PCR, the TCRdb table keeps only in-frame clones and is missing some. The sample yields 120,000 to 150,000 clones, about 13% seen once. The sample comprised central memory CD4+ T cells from blood. These receptors originate from a man aged 18 to 35 with type 1 diabetes. CDR3s include the opening cysteine and the closing phenylalanine or tryptophan. D genes are given only for firm matches. Clone size is stated in some rows and not others, as once, few, many or a class when expanded.

CDR3 length: 14; clone size: few; D gene: -; V gene: TRBV6-5; J gene: TRBJ2-7; CDR3 DNA: TGTGCCAGCAGTTATGGGGGCAACTCCTACGAGCAGTACTTC; CDR3 protein: CASSYGGNSYEQYF
CDR3 length: 14; clone size: -; D gene: TRBD2; V gene: TRBV28; J gene: TRBJ2-3; CDR3 DNA: TGTGCCAGCAGGGAGCGGGGGGGCACAGATACGCAGTATTTT; CDR3 protein: CASRERGGTDTQYF
CDR3 length: 14; clone size: many; D gene: -; V gene: TRBV5-6; J gene: TRBJ1-5; CDR3 DNA: TGTGCCAGCAGCTTGTGGGCAGGGAATCAGCCCCAGCATTTT; CDR3 protein: CASSLWAGNQPQHF
CDR3 length: 13; clone size: few; D gene: -; V gene: TRBV7-9; J gene: TRBJ1-1; CDR3 DNA: TGTGCCAGCAGCTTAGCGGCGGGGGCTGAAGCTTTCTTT; CDR3 protein: CASSLAAGAEAFF
CDR3 length: 13; clone size: few; D gene: TRBD1; V gene: TRBV18; J gene: TRBJ2-7; CDR3 DNA: TGTGCCAGCTCTCCGGGACAGGGGAAGGTGCAGTACTTC; CDR3 protein: CASSPGQGKVQYF
CDR3 length: 15; clone size: few; D gene: -; V gene: TRBV7-2; J gene: TRBJ2-2; CDR3 DNA: TGTGCCAGCAGCTGGGGGGCAGGGAATACCGGGGAGCTGTTTTTT; CDR3 protein: CASSWGAGNTGELFF
CDR3 length: 13; clone size: -; D gene: TRBD1; V gene: TRBV6-6; J gene: TRBJ2-7; CDR3 DNA: TGTGCCAGCGCAGCAGGGACAGGCTACGAGCAGTACTTC; CDR3 protein: CASAAGTGYEQYF
CDR3 length: 15; clone size: -; D gene: TRBD2; V gene: TRBV7-9; J gene: TRBJ2-7; CDR3 DNA: TGTGCCAGCAGCTCCCATAGCGGGGGGGCGAACGAGCAGTACTTC; CDR3 protein: CASSSHSGGANEQYF
CDR3 length: 13; clone size: few; D gene: -; V gene: TRBV2; J gene: TRBJ2-7; CDR3 DNA: TGTGCCAGTACTCCGGGACAAACCTACGAGCAGTACTTC; CDR3 protein: CASTPGQTYEQYF
CDR3 length: 15; clone size: many; D gene: -; V gene: TRBV5-1; J gene: TRBJ1-1; CDR3 DNA: TGCGCCAGCAGCCCCTCGATCTCCGGGACCACTGAAGCTTTCTTT; CDR3 protein: CASSPSISGTTEAFF
CDR3 length: 19; clone size: -; D gene: TRBD2; V gene: TRBV7-3; J gene: TRBJ2-7; CDR3 DNA: TGTGCCAGCAGCTTAACGGGACCACTGGAGCGGGGGGCCCCCTACGAGCAGTACTTC; CDR3 protein: CASSLTGPLERGAPYEQYF
CDR3 length: 14; clone size: few; D gene: -; V gene: TRBV15; J gene: TRBJ2-7; CDR3 DNA: TGTGCCACCAGCCCTCGGACCGAAGGGTACGAGCAGTACTTC; CDR3 protein: CATSPRTEGYEQYF
CDR3 length: 12; clone size: -; D gene: -; V gene: TRBV9; J gene: TRBJ1-3; CDR3 DNA: TGTGCCAGCAGTCAGTCCGGAAACACCATATATTTT; CDR3 protein: CASSQSGNTIYF
CDR3 length: 16; clone size: -; D gene: -; V gene: TRBV28; J gene: TRBJ2-2; CDR3 DNA: TGTGCCAGCAGCTCCCCGGCAGGGTCGAACACCGGGGAGCTGTTTTTT; CDR3 protein: CASSSPAGSNTGELFF
CDR3 length: 16; clone size: -; D gene: TRBD1; V gene: TRBV7-2; J gene: TRBJ2-7; CDR3 DNA: TGTGCCAGCAGCCCGCACTCCGAATACACAGGGGATGAGCAGTACTTC; CDR3 protein: CASSPHSEYTGDEQYF
CDR3 length: 14; clone size: -; D gene: -; V gene: TRBV6-1; J gene: TRBJ1-1; CDR3 DNA: TGTGCCAGCAGTGTGGGCAGGGAGGACACTGAAGCTTTCTTT; CDR3 protein: CASSVGREDTEAFF
CDR3 length: 16; clone size: few; D gene: TRBD1; V gene: TRBV7-9; J gene: TRBJ2-7; CDR3 DNA: TGTGCCAGCAGCGTATTCCTCGGACAGGGCTTGGTCGAGCAGTACTTC; CDR3 protein: CASSVFLGQGLVEQYF
CDR3 length: 10; clone size: few; D gene: -; V gene: TRBV5-4; J gene: TRBJ1-1; CDR3 DNA: TGTGCCAGCAGACCTCCTGAAGCTTTCTTT; CDR3 protein: CASRPPEAFF
CDR3 length: 11; clone size: -; D gene: -; V gene: TRBV30; J gene: TRBJ1-3; CDR3 DNA: TGTGCCTGGTCCCTCCCCCCCAAGATATATTTT; CDR3 protein: CAWSLPPKIYF